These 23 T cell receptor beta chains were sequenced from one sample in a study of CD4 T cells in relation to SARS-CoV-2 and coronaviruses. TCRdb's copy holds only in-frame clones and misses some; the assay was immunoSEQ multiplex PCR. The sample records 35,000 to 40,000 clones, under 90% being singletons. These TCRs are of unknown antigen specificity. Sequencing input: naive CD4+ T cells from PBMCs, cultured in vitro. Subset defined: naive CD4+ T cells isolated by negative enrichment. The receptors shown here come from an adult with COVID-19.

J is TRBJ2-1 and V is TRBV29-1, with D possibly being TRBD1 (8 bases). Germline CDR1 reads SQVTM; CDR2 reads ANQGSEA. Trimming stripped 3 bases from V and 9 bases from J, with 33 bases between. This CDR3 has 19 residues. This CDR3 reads CSVDGIHRGATSAKGEQFF. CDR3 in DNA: TGCAGCGTTGATGGGATTCACAGGGGGGCCACTAGCGCGAAGGGTGAGCAGTTCTTC.

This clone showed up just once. CDR3 loop: CASSQDRTGAYEQYF. DNA of the CDR3: TGCGCCAGCAGCCAAGACAGGACAGGGGCCTACGAGCAGTACTTC. The gene calls are TRBV4-1 and TRBJ2-7; 9 bases align to TRBD1. V shed 0 bases and J 2 bases; nucleotides not matched to a gene: 2. The CDR3 sequence is 15 residues long. CDR1 is MGHRA, CDR2 YSYEKL, per germline.

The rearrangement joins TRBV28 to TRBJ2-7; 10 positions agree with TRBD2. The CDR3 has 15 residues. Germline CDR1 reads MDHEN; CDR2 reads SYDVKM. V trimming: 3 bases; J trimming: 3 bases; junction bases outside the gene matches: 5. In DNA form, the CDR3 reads TGTGCCAGCAGTTTGATGGGACTAGCGAACTACGAGCAGTACTTC. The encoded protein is CASSLMGLANYEQYF.

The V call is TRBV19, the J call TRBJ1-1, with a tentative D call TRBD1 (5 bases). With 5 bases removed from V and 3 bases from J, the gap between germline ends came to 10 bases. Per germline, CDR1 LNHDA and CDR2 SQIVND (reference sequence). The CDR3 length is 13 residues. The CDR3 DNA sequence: TGTGCCAGTAGTCCCACAGGAGACACTGAAGCTTTCTTT. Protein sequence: CASSPTGDTEAFF.

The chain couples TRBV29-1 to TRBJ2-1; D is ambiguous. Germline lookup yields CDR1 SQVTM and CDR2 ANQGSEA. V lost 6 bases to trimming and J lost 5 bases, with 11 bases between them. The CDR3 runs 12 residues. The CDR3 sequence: CSVEYLNNEQFF. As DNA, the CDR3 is TGCAGCGTGGAGTATCTAAACAATGAGCAGTTCTTC.

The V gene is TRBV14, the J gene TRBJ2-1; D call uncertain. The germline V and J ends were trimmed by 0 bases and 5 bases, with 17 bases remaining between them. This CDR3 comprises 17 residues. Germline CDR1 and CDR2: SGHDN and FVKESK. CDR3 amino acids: CASSQDSWAEAHNEQFF. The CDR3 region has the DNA TGTGCCAGCAGCCAAGATTCATGGGCAGAAGCGCACAATGAGCAGTTCTTC. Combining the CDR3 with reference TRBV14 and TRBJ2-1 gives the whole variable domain EAGVTQFPSHSVIEKGQTVTLRCDPISGHDNLYWYRRVMGKEIKFLLHFVKESKQDESGMPNNRFLAERTGGTYSTLKVQPAELEDSGVYFCASSQDSWAEAHNEQFFGPGTRLTVL.

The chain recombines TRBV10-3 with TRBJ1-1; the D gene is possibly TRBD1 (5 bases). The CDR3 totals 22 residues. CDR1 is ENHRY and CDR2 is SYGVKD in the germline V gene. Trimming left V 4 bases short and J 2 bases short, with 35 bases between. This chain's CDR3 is CAISGSGRASAISEGYNTEAFF. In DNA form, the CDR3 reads TGTGCCATCAGTGGGTCTGGGCGGGCCTCGGCCATCAGTGAGGGGTATAACACTGAAGCTTTCTTT.

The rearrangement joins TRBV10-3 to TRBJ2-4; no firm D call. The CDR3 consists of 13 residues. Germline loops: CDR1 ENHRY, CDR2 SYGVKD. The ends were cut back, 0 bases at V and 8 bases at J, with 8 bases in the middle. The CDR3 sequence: CAISESRSDIQYF. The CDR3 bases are TGTGCCATCAGTGAGTCAAGGTCGGACATTCAGTACTTC.

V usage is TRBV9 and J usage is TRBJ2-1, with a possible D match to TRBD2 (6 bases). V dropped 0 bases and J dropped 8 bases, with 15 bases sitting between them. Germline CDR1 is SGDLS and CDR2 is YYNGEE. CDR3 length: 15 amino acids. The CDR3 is CASSVEGLLTDEQFF. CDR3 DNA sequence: TGTGCCAGCAGCGTAGAGGGACTCCTTACGGATGAGCAGTTCTTC.

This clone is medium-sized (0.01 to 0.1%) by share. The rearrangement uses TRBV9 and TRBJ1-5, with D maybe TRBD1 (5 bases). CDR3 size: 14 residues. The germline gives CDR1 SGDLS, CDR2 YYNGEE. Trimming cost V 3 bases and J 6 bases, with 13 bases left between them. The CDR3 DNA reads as TGTGCCAGCAGCGCCTCAGGGTCGGGTCAGCCCCAGCATTTT. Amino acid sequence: CASSASGSGQPQHF.

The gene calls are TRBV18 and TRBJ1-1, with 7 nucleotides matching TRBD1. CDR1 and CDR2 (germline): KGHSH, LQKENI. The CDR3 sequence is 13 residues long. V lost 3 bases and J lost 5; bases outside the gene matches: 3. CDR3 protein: CASSPRTGTEAFF. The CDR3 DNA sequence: TGTGCCAGCTCACCTCGGACAGGAACTGAAGCTTTCTTT.

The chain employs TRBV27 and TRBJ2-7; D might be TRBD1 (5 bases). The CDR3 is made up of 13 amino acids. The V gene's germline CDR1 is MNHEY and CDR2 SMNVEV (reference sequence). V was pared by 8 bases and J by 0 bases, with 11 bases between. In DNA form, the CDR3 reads TGTGCCAGCCGCCGGACATCCTCCTACGAGCAGTACTTC. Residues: CASRRTSSYEQYF.

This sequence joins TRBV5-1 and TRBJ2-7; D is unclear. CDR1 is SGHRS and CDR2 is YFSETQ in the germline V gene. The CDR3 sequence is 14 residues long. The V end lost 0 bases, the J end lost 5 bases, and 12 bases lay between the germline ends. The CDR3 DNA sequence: TGCGCCAGCAGCTTGGGGACGTCCCTTAACGAGCAGTACTTC. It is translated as CASSLGTSLNEQYF.

CDR3 in amino acids: CASTNGGQPQHF. The CDR3, as DNA: TGTGCCAGCACTAACGGGGGGCAGCCCCAGCATTTT. The chain is built from TRBV6-6 and TRBJ1-5; possible D gene TRBD1, 5 bases. Trimming took 7 bases from V and 7 from J, leaving 11 bases between them. The CDR3 has 12 amino acids. Germline V CDR1 and CDR2: MNHNY, SVGAGI (reference sequence).

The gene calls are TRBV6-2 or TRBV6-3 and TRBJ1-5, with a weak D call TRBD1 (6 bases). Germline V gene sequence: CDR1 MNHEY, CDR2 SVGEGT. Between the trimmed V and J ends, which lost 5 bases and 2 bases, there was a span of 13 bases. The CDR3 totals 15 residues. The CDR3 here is CASSHQTGRNQPQHF. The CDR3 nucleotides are TGTGCCAGCAGTCACCAGACAGGCCGCAATCAGCCCCAGCATTTT.

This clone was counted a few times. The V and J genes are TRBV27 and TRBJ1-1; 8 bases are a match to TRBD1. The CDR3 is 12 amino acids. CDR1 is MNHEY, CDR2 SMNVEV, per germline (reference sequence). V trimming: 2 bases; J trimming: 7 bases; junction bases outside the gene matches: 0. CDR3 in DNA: TGTGCCAGCAGTTTAGGGACAGGTGAAGCTTTCTTT. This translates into CASSLGTGEAFF.

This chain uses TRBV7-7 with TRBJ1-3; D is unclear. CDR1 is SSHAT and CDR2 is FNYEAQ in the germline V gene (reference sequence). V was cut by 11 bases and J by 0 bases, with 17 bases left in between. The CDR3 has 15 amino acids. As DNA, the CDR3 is TGTGCCGCGTACCCTAAACCGGCCTCTGGAAACACCATATATTTT. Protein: CAAYPKPASGNTIYF. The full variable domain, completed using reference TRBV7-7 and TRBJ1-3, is GAGVSQSPRYKVTKRGQDVTLRCDPISSHATLYWYQQALGQGPEFLTYFNYEAQPDKSGLPSDRFSAERPEGSISTLTIQRTEQRDSAMYRCAAYPKPASGNTIYFGEGSWLTVV.

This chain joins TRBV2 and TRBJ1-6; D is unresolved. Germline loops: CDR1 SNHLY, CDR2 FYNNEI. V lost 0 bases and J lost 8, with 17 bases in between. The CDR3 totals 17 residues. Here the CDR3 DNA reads TGTGCCAGCAGTGAAGCGGGGTACAGCCAACCATATTCACCCCTCCACTTT. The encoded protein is CASSEAGYSQPYSPLHF.

The CDR3 is CASSGADRYEQYF. DNA for the CDR3: TGTGCCAGCAGTGGAGCAGACAGATACGAGCAGTACTTC. The genes are TRBV6-1 and TRBJ2-7, with D maybe TRBD1 (5 bases). V lost 4 bases and J 4 bases, leaving 11 bases between the germline ends. CDR3 length equals 13 residues. Germline-derived CDR1 and CDR2 are MNHNS and SASEGT.

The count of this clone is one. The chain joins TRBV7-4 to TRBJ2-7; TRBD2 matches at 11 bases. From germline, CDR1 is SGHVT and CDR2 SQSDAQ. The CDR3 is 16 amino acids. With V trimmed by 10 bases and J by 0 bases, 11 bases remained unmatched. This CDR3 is CAIQMGLAESSYEQYF. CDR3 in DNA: TGTGCCATCCAGATGGGACTAGCGGAGAGCTCCTACGAGCAGTACTTC.

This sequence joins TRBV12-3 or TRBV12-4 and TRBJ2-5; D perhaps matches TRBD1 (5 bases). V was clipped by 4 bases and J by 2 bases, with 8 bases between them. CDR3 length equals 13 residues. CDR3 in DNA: TGTGCCAGCAGTTGGAGACAGCAAGAGACCCAGTACTTC. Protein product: CASSWRQQETQYF.

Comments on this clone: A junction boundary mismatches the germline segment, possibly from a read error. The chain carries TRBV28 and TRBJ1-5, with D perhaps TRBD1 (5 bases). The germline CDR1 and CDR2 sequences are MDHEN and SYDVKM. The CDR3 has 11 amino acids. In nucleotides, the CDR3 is TGTGCCAGCAGTTTAGTGCTCCGGGGGTTATTT. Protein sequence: CASSLVLRGLF.

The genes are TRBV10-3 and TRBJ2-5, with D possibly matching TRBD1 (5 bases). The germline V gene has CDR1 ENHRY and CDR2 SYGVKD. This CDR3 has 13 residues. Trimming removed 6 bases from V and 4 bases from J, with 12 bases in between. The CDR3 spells CAIRDRGGETQYF. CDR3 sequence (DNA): TGTGCCATCAGGGATAGGGGTGGAGAGACCCAGTACTTC.